The source of this TCR beta chain is a study of cytomegalovirus exposure and HLA in healthy donors. General study results and limits: One later analysis, an examination of the roughly 110 validation repertoires, found that first-cohort TCR clusters tended to co-occur in them. Reportedly, diagnosis of cytomegalovirus status by the classifier showed high specificity and sensitivity. The listing of 160 or so TCR beta chains classed them as cytomegalovirus-associated.

Clones were sequenced by immunoSEQ multiplex PCR, and TCRdb holds only the in-frame ones, with some missing. The data show 90,000 to 130,000 clones, roughly nine tenths seen once. Germline V lookup: CDR1 GTSNPN, CDR2 SVGIG (reference sequence). V lost 2 bases and J lost 5; bases outside the gene matches: 6. The CDR3 is 15 amino acids. With regard to this clone: Its cognate antigen is unknown.

The gene calls are TRBV30 and TRBJ2-5; 12 nucleotides align to TRBD2. The sample taken for sequencing was PBMCs. This TCR was recovered from a woman aged 18-29 years in good health and CMV-seronegative. CDR3 region: CAWSPSGGAWETQYF. CDR3 nucleotides: TGTGCCTGGAGTCCTAGCGGGGGGGCCTGGGAGACCCAGTACTTC. The whole variable domain, filled in from reference TRBV30 and TRBJ2-5, reads SQTIHQWPATLVQPVGSPLSLECTVEGTSNPNLYWYRQAAGRGLQLLFYSVGIGQISSEVPQNLSASRPQDRQFILSSKKLLLSDSGFYLCAWSPSGGAWETQYFGPGTRLLVL.